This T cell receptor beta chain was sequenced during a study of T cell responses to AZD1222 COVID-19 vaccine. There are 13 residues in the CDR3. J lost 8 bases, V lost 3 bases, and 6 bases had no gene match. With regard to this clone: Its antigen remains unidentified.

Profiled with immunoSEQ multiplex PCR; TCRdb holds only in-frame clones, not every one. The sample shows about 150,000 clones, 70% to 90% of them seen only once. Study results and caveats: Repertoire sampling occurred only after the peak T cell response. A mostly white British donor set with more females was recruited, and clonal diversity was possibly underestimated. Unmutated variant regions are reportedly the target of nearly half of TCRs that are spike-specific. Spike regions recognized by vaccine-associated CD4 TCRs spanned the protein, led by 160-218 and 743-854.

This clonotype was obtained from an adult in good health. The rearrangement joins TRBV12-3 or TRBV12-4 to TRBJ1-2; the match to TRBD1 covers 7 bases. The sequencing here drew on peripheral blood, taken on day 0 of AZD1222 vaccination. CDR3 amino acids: CASSLRGLGGYTF. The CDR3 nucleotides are TGTGCCAGCAGTTTGAGGGGGCTGGGAGGCTACACCTTC.